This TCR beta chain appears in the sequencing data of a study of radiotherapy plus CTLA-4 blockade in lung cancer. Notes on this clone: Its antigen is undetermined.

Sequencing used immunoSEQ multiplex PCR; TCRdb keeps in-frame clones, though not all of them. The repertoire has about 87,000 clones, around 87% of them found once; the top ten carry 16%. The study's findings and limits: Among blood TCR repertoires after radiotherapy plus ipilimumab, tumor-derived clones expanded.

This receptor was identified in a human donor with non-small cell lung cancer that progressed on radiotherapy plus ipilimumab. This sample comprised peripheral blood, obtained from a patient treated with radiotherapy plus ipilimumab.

The CDR3 sequence: CASSRQGGGNSNQPQHF. As DNA, the CDR3 is TGTGCCAGCAGCCGACAGGGAGGGGGGAATAGCAATCAGCCCCAGCATTTT. This sequence joins TRBV4-2 and TRBJ1-5; TRBD1 agrees at 7 bases. The CDR3 length is 17 residues. The germline CDR1 and CDR2 sequences are LGHNA and YNFKEQ. V lost 4 bases and J lost 0; bases outside the gene matches: 9.